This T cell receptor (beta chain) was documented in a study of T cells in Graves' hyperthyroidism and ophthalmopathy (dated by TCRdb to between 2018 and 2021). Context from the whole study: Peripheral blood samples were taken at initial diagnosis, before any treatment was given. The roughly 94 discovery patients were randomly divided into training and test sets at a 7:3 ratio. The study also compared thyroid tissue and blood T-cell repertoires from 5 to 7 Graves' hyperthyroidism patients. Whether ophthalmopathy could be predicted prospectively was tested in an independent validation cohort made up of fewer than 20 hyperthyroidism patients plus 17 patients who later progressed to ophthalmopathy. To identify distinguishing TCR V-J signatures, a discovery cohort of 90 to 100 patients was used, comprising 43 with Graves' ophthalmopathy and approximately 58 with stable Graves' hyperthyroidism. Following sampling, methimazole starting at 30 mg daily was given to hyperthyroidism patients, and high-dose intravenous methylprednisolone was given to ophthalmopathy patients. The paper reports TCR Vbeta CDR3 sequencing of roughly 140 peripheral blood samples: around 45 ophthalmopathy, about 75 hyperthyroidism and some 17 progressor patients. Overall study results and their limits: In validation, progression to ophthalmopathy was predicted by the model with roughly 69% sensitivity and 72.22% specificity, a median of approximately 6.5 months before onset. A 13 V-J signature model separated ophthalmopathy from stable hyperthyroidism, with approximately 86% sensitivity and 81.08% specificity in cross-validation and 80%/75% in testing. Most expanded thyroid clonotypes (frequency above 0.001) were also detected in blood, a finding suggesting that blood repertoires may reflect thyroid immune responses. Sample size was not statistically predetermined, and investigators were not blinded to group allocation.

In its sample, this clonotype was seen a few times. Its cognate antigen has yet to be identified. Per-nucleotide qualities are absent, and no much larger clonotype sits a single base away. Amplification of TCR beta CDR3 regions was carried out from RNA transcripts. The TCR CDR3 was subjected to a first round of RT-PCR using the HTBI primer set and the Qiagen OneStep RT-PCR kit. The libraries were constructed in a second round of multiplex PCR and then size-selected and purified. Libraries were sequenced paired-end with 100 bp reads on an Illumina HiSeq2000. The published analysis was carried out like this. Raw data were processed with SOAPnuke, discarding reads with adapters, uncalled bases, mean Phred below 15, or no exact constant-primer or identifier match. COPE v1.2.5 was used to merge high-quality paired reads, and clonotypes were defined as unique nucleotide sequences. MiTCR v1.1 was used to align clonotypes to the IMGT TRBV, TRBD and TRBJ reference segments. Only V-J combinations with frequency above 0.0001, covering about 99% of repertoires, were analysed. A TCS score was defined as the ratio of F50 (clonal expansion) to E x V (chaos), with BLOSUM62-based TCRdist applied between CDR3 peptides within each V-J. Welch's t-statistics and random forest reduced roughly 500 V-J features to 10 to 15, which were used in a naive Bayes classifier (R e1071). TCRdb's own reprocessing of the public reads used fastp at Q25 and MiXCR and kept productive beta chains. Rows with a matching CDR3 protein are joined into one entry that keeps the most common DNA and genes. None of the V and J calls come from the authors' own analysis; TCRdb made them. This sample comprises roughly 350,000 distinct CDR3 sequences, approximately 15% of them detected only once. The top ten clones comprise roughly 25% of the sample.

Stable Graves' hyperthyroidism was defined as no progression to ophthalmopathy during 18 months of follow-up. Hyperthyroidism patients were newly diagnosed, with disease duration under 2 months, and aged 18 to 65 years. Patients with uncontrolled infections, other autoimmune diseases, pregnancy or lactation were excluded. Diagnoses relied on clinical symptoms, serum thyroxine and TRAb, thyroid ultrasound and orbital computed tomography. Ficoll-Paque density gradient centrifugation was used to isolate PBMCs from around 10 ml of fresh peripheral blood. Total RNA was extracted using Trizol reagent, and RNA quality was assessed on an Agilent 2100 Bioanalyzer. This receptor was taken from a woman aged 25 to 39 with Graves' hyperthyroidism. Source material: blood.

The CDR3 region reads CASSQRSEQYF. The nucleotide sequence is TGTGCCAGCAGTCAAAGGAGTGAGCAGTACTTC. This sequence uses TRBV6-1 and TRBJ2-7, with no confidently assigned D gene. Reading the germline V gene gives CDR1 MNHNS and CDR2 SASEGT. The CDR3 sequence holds 11 residues, the cysteine and phenylalanine included. This entry keeps only the CDR3 DNA: 33 bases, framed from base 1. V drops 5 bases and J drops 7 bases, leaving 9 bases in between.